The next 21 T cell receptor beta chains were all read from a single sample in a study of blood T cell repertoires in COVID-19. Sequencing used immunoSEQ multiplex PCR; TCRdb keeps in-frame clones, though not all of them. The sample contains 100,000 to 150,000 clones, approximately 87% of which appear only once. Sequencing input: peripheral blood. The receptors come from a woman aged 55-70 years with acute or convalescent COVID-19.

The chain links TRBV10-2 to TRBJ1-2; TRBD1 matches at 7 bases. Trimming took 6 bases from V and 2 from J; bases not matched to a gene: 3. This CDR3 is built from 13 residues. Per the germline V gene, CDR1 is WSHSY and CDR2 is SAAADI. The CDR3 reads CASSRDRNYGYTF. CDR3 nucleotide sequence: TGCGCCAGCAGCCGGGACAGAAACTATGGCTACACCTTC.

The chain carries TRBV28 and TRBJ1-2, with D perhaps matching TRBD1 (6 bases). Trimming left V 7 bases short and J 2 bases short, with 8 bases between. The CDR3 contains 12 residues. Germline CDR1 is MDHEN and CDR2 is SYDVKM. Here the CDR3 reads CASTDRNYGYTF. DNA of the CDR3: TGTGCCAGCACTGACAGGAACTATGGCTACACCTTC.

This clone was counted only a few times. The V call is TRBV5-5, the J call TRBJ1-2; 8 bases align to TRBD1. Looked up from germline, CDR1 is SGHKS and CDR2 is YYEKEE (reference sequence). V was pared by 2 bases and J by 5 bases, with 5 bases of the junction left unmatched. The length of the CDR3 is 14 residues. CDR3: CASSLVDRGYGYTF. CDR3 bases: TGTGCCAGCAGCTTAGTCGACAGGGGATATGGCTACACCTTC.

The rearrangement links TRBV6-7 to TRBJ1-1; D gene unclear. TRBV6-7 is noted as an ORF with a role that remains uncertain. Trimming shortened V by 8 bases and J by 8 bases, and 9 bases separated the two germline ends. This CDR3 region has 10 residues. This chain's CDR3 is CASAGSEAFF. In DNA, the CDR3 is TGTGCCAGCGCCGGTTCGGAAGCTTTCTTT.

In its sample, this clone was seen once. This chain connects TRBV29-1 to TRBJ1-2; TRBD1 is a possible D gene (5 bases). The V end lost 1 base, the J end lost 2 bases, and 14 bases lay between the germline ends. Germline values: CDR1 SQVTM, CDR2 ANQGSEA. The CDR3 extends over 15 amino acids. CDR3 sequence (DNA): TGCAGCGTTGAAGGCGGGGGGAAATACAACTATGGCTACACCTTC. Translating gives CSVEGGGKYNYGYTF.

V gene TRBV5-4 combines with J gene TRBJ1-1, with a tentative D call TRBD1 (6 bases). Trimming took off 10 bases at V and 3 bases at J, with 19 bases between the two ends. The CDR3 is made up of 14 amino acids. The germline V gene encodes CDR1 SGHNT and CDR2 YYREEE (reference sequence). The CDR3 DNA reads TGTGCCCACACCCGGGGGGCGCGGGACACTGAAGCTTTCTTT. Residues: CAHTRGARDTEAFF.

The CDR3 is CASSFSSSPTDTQYF. The CDR3 DNA is TGTGCCAGCAGCTTTTCTAGCTCCCCCACAGATACGCAGTATTTT. This sequence joins TRBV7-9 and TRBJ2-3; tentative D call: TRBD2 (5 bases). CDR3 length: 15 amino acids. Per germline, CDR1 SEHNR and CDR2 FQNEAQ (reference sequence). Trimming cost V 3 bases and J 2 bases, with 12 bases left between them. The variable domain in full, with the rest retrieved from reference TRBV7-9 and TRBJ2-3, is DTGVSQNPRHKITKRGQNVTFRCDPISEHNRLYWYRQTLGQGPEFLTYFQNEAQLEKSRLLSDRFSAERPKGSFSTLEIQRTEQGDSAMYLCASSFSSSPTDTQYFGPGTRLTVL.

This chain links TRBV15 with TRBJ2-7; TRBD2 matches 13 bases. Per the germline V gene, CDR1 is LNHNV and CDR2 is YYDKDF (reference sequence). CDR3 length: 15 amino acids. V was clipped by 5 bases and J by 3 bases; unmatched bases: 4. CDR3 sequence reads: CATSQGLAGSYEQYF. In DNA, the CDR3 is TGTGCCACCAGCCAGGGACTAGCGGGAAGCTACGAGCAGTACTTC.

The chain uses TRBV19 and TRBJ1-3; TRBD1 might be the D (6 bases). Trimming pared 5 bases from V and 3 bases from J, leaving 8 bases between. The CDR3 has 13 amino acids. Germline V gene lookup returns CDR1 LNHDA and CDR2 SQIVND (reference sequence). Here the CDR3 reads CASSRQVGNTIYF. DNA of the CDR3: TGTGCCAGTAGTCGACAGGTTGGAAACACCATATATTTT. The whole variable domain, filled in from reference TRBV19 and TRBJ1-3, reads DGGITQSPKYLFRKEGQNVTLSCEQNLNHDAMYWYRQDPGQGLRLIYYSQIVNDFQKGDIAEGYSVSREKKESFPLTVTSAQKNPTAFYLCASSRQVGNTIYFGEGSWLTVV.

V is TRBV27 and J is TRBJ2-5, with 9 nucleotides matching TRBD1. This CDR3 has 15 amino acids. V lost 5 bases to trimming and J lost 5 bases; unmatched junction nucleotides: 9. Germline V gene data show CDR1 as MNHEY and CDR2 as SMNVEV (reference sequence). The CDR3 coding sequence is TGTGCCAGCAGTCCTCGGACAGGGGAGCGGGAGACCCAGTACTTC. It encodes CASSPRTGERETQYF.

The CDR3 DNA reads as TGTGCCAGCAGCCCGGGACAGCTTAATCAGCCCCAGCATTTT. It codes for CASSPGQLNQPQHF. The V and J genes are TRBV2 and TRBJ1-5; 7 bases match TRBD1. The CDR3 is 14 residues long. J was trimmed by 4 bases and V by 6 bases; bases with no gene match: 6. The germline gives CDR1 SNHLY, CDR2 FYNNEI.

The genes are TRBV9 and TRBJ2-7, with TRBD1 identical over 9 bases. The CDR3 length is 15 residues. With V trimmed by 3 bases and J by 1 base, 5 bases remained unmatched. CDR1 is SGDLS and CDR2 is YYNGEE in the germline V gene. CDR3 sequence reads: CASSASGTGSYEQYF. In DNA form, the CDR3 reads TGTGCCAGCAGCGCTTCCGGGACAGGGTCCTACGAGCAGTACTTC.

The chain recombines TRBV3-1 (or the pseudogene TRBV3-2) with TRBJ2-5; 7 bases fit TRBD2. Germline-derived CDR1 and CDR2 are LGHDT and YNNKEL (reference sequence). J lost 6 bases, V lost 4 bases, and 14 bases had no gene match. This CDR3 has 16 residues. As DNA, the CDR3 is TGTGCCAGCAGCCTCCGGGGAGGGAGGGGTAGTCAGACCCAGTACTTC. Translation: CASSLRGGRGSQTQYF.

The rearrangement joins TRBV7-2 to TRBJ1-1; D remains ambiguous. Germline CDR1 SGHTA, CDR2 FQGNSA. This CDR3 has 17 residues. Trimming took 2 bases from V and 1 from J, leaving 17 bases between them. CDR3 protein: CASSLNSGRGRNTEAFF. The CDR3 bases are TGTGCCAGCAGCTTAAATTCAGGTCGGGGAAGGAACACTGAAGCTTTCTTT.

This clone was observed a handful of times. V and J are TRBV5-1 and TRBJ1-1; 8 bases fit TRBD1. CDR3 length equals 14 residues. Germline CDR1 and CDR2: SGHRS and YFSETQ. V shed 0 bases and J 5 bases; nucleotides not matched to a gene: 3. CDR3 protein: CASSLGQGATEAFF. CDR3 bases: TGCGCCAGCAGCTTGGGGCAGGGGGCAACTGAAGCTTTCTTT.

There are many counts of this clone. The rearrangement joins TRBV19 to TRBJ2-1; TRBD2 aligns across 10 bases. Looked up from germline, CDR1 is LNHDA and CDR2 is SQIVND (reference sequence). V shed 3 bases and J 6 bases; nucleotides not matched to a gene: 5. This CDR3 comprises 15 residues. The CDR3 bases are TGTGCCAGTAGTATTGCACTAGCGGGACCCAATGAGCAGTTCTTC. It translates to CASSIALAGPNEQFF.

This chain links TRBV24-1 with TRBJ1-6, with D possibly TRBD1 on 6 matching bases. V was cut by 4 bases and J by 7 bases, with 13 bases left in between. There are 15 residues in the CDR3. Germline V CDR1 and CDR2: KGHDR, SFDVKD. The CDR3 bases are TGTGCCACCAGTGAAGGTCAGGGGCGGAATTCACCCCTCCACTTT. Protein: CATSEGQGRNSPLHF.

The chain couples TRBV7-3 to TRBJ1-5; TRBD1 might be the D (5 bases). Trimming shortened V by 4 bases and J by 5 bases, and 15 bases separated the two germline ends. The V gene's germline CDR1 is SGHTA and CDR2 FQGTGA. CDR3 length: 15 amino acids. The chain's CDR3 is CASSWPPDRYQPQHF. The DNA of the CDR3 is TGTGCCAGCAGCTGGCCGCCCGACAGATATCAGCCCCAGCATTTT.

This clone has just one count. This CDR3 is CASSLGQMATPLHF. The CDR3 DNA is TGTGCCAGCAGCTTGGGACAGATGGCTACACCCCTCCACTTT. The chain employs TRBV7-8 and TRBJ1-6, with 7 nucleotides matching TRBD1. The CDR3 is 14 amino acids. Trimming cost V 3 bases and J 11 bases; bases outside gene matches: 7. CDR1 is SGHVS and CDR2 is FQNEAQ in the germline V gene.

This clone is a singleton in its sample. The chain carries TRBV29-1 and TRBJ2-6; D is uncertain. CDR3 size: 13 residues. The V end was cut by 5 bases, the J end by 1 base, with 6 bases between. Germline assignment: CDR1 SQVTM and CDR2 ANQGSEA. The CDR3 here is CSVSGSGANVLTF. CDR3 DNA: TGCAGCGTTTCGGGTTCTGGGGCCAACGTCCTGACTTTC. The full variable domain, completed using reference TRBV29-1 and TRBJ2-6, is SAVISQKPSRDICQRGTSLTIQCQVDSQVTMMFWYRQQPGQSLTLIATANQGSEATYESGFVIDKFPISRPNLTFSTLTVSNMSPEDSSIYLCSVSGSGANVLTFGAGSRLTVL.

The V and J genes are TRBV5-1 and TRBJ1-2; 7 bases line up with TRBD1. V shed 4 bases and J 3 bases; nucleotides not matched to a gene: 6. The CDR3 is made up of 14 amino acids. Germline CDR1 reads SGHRS; CDR2 reads YFSETQ. The DNA of the CDR3 is TGCGCCAGCAGCCCGGGGACAGTGGACTATGGCTACACCTTC. Amino acids: CASSPGTVDYGYTF.